These 14 T cell receptor beta chains were all obtained from the same sample, sequenced in a study of identical twins. In TCRdb, the 5' RACE reads were re-called with MiXCR into one record per CDR3 protein. This table has about 1.7 million distinct CDR3 sequences, about 32% appearing once. Sample: cord blood. The source is a newborn girl in good health.

This clonotype was seen many times. V and J are TRBV29-1 and TRBJ1-1; D call uncertain. The germline CDR1 and CDR2 sequences are SQVTM and ANQGSEA. Trimming cost V 0 bases and J 10 bases, with 9 bases left between them. The CDR3 extends over 11 amino acids. The CDR3 bases are TGCAGCGTTGAAGATCTAGTCGGAGCTTTCTTT. Translated, it gives CSVEDLVGAFF.

This clonotype has just one count. A much larger clone lies a single base off, so this may be a read error. The V gene is TRBV11-2, the J gene TRBJ2-1, with 10 bases identical to TRBD2. CDR1 and CDR2 from the germline V gene are SGHAT and FQNNGV. The CDR3 covers 15 residues. With 7 bases clipped from V and 4 bases from J, the junction kept 7 bases outside the gene matches. This CDR3 reads CASNLAGAIYNEQFF. CDR3 nucleotides: TGTGCCAGCAACCTAGCGGGGGCTATTTACAATGAGCAGTTCTTC.

This CDR3 is CASSFDGTATVNTEAFF. The CDR3 DNA follows: TGTGCCAGCAGTTTTGACGGGACAGCAACTGTGAACACTGAAGCTTTCTTT. The rearrangement joins TRBV27 to TRBJ1-1; TRBD1 matches at 7 bases. The CDR3 extends over 17 amino acids. Germline V CDR1 and CDR2: MNHEY, SMNVEV (reference sequence). With 3 bases clipped from V and 0 bases from J, the junction kept 10 bases outside the gene matches.

There are a few counts of this clonotype. CDR3 sequence (DNA): TGTGCCAGCAGTTATGATACAGGCCTAAATCAGCCCCAGCATTTT. Its translation: CASSYDTGLNQPQHF. The chain uses TRBV6-6 and TRBJ1-5; maybe TRBD1 (5 bases). V gave up 3 bases and J gave up 4 bases, with 13 bases separating them. From germline, CDR1 is MNHNY and CDR2 SVGAGI (reference sequence). The CDR3 is made up of 15 amino acids.

This clonotype was seen many times. This chain links TRBV28 with TRBJ2-1; D not certain. The CDR3 totals 13 residues. CDR1 is MDHEN, CDR2 SYDVKM, per germline. Trimming took off 5 bases at V and 10 bases at J, with 15 bases between the two ends. The CDR3 sequence is CASSILGLEEQFF. CDR3 nucleotides: TGTGCCAGCAGTATTCTGGGGTTGGAGGAGCAGTTCTTC. Using reference TRBV28 and TRBJ2-1 for the parts outside the CDR3, the full variable domain is DVKVTQSSRYLVKRTGEKVFLECVQDMDHENMFWYRQDPGLGLRLIYFSYDVKMKEKGDIPEGYSVSREKKERFSLILESASTNQTSMYLCASSILGLEEQFFGPGTRLTVL.

J is TRBJ2-3 and V is TRBV2; TRBD1 or TRBD2 may be the D gene (5 bases each). The CDR3 is 16 amino acids. V lost 8 bases, J lost 4 bases, and 22 bases lay in between. Germline CDR1 and CDR2: SNHLY and FYNNEI. CDR3 sequence reads: CASGADSPNFADTQYF. In DNA form, the CDR3 reads TGTGCCAGCGGGGCGGACTCCCCAAACTTTGCAGATACGCAGTATTTT.

This clonotype came up once. Compared with germline, one end of the junction differs, possibly owing to a read error. The chain uses TRBV6-6 and TRBJ2-1; the D is unclear. CDR1 is MNHNY, CDR2 SVGAGI, per germline (reference sequence). The CDR3 loop spans 11 amino acids. The CDR3 spells CAGSYSNEQFF. Written as DNA, the CDR3 is TGTGCCGGCAGCTACAGCAATGAGCAGTTCTTC.

This chain uses TRBV12-3 or TRBV12-4 with TRBJ1-5; D is undetermined. The CDR3 has 15 amino acids. V shed 5 bases and J shed 4 bases, with 15 bases lying between them. Written as DNA, the CDR3 is TGTGCCAGCAGTCGATCCCGCGGCATAAATCAGCCCCAGCATTTT. This sequence encodes CASSRSRGINQPQHF.

This chain uses TRBV9 with TRBJ2-1, with 13 bases fitting TRBD2. The V gene's germline CDR1 is SGDLS and CDR2 YYNGEE. After removal of 2 bases from V and 7 bases from J, the junction contained 9 bases not matched to a gene. The CDR3 runs 17 residues. Here the CDR3 reads CASSVPITSGRGNEQFF. DNA of the CDR3: TGTGCCAGCAGCGTCCCTATTACTAGCGGGAGGGGGAATGAGCAGTTCTTC.

The J gene is TRBJ2-1, the V gene TRBV20-1, with no clear D. This CDR3 comprises 12 residues. V was trimmed by 1 base and J by 6 bases, leaving 7 bases between them. Germline CDR1 DFQATT, CDR2 SNEGSKA (reference sequence). Here the CDR3 DNA reads TGCAGTGCTAGAGCGGGCCCCAATGAGCAGTTCTTC. Translated, it gives CSARAGPNEQFF.

V gene TRBV29-1 combines with J gene TRBJ2-1, with 9 bases lining up with TRBD2. The DNA matches TRBJ2-7 better at its end, which makes the J call doubtful. The length of the CDR3 is 17 residues. The germline V gene encodes CDR1 SQVTM and CDR2 ANQGSEA. The CDR3 loop reads CSVEAGYSGGSYNEQYF. For the CDR3, the DNA is TGCAGCGTTGAAGCGGGGTATAGCGGGGGCTCCTACAATGAGCAGTACTTC.

The V and J genes are TRBV27 and TRBJ2-3, with a weak D call TRBD1 (6 bases). Germline V gene lookup returns CDR1 MNHEY and CDR2 SMNVEV (reference sequence). The CDR3 spans 15 residues. Trimming took off 1 base at V and 6 bases at J, with 14 bases between the two ends. The CDR3 reads CASSLFYRVADTQYF. The CDR3 DNA reads as TGTGCCAGCAGTTTATTCTACAGGGTTGCGGATACGCAGTATTTT.

This clonotype was seen a handful of times. The CDR3 nucleotides read TGCAGTGCTAGTCAGGGGGCGCACACTGAAGCTTTCTTT. Translating it yields CSASQGAHTEAFF. V is TRBV20-1 and J is TRBJ1-1; 8 bases are a match to TRBD1. V shed 3 bases and J 3 bases; nucleotides not matched to a gene: 3. CDR1 is DFQATT, CDR2 SNEGSKA, per germline (reference sequence). The CDR3 is made up of 13 amino acids.

This rearrangement joins TRBV2 to TRBJ2-5, with 8 bases lining up with TRBD2. This CDR3 is 15 amino acids long. The ends lost 5 bases at V and 11 bases at J; junction bases unmatched: 16. The germline V gene has CDR1 SNHLY and CDR2 FYNNEI. The CDR3 region is CASSSSGTSLTVQYF. The DNA for the CDR3 is TGTGCCAGCAGTTCCAGCGGGACTAGTCTTACCGTGCAGTACTTC. The full variable domain, in which reference TRBV2 and TRBJ2-5 provide the parts outside the CDR3, is EPEVTQTPSHQVTQMGQEVILRCVPISNHLYFYWYRQILGQKVEFLVSFYNNEISEKSEIFDDQFSVERPDGSNFTLKIRSTKLEDSAMYFCASSSSGTSLTVQYFGPGTRLLVL.